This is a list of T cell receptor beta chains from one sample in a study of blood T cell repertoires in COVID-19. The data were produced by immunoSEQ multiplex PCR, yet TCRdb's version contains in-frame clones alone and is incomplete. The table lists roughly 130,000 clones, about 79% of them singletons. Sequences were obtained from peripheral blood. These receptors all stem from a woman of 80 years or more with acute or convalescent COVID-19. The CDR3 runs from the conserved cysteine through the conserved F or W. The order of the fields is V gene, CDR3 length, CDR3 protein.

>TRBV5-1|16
CASSPNAGSLNEKLFF
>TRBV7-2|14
CASGWGGQVNEQFF
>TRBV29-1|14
CSASRGGGADTQYF
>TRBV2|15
CASSESGQGFSPLHF
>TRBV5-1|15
CASSSETRGTGELFF
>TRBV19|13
CASSIDRSGGQYF
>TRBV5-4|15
CASSTTGGAYNEQFF
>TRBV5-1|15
CASRGGSSYNSPLHF
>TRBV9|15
CASSVEGAAGNTIYF
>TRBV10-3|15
CAISESRVRTGELFF
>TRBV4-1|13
CASSQGGGETQYF
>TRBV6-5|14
CASKRGGFTGELFF
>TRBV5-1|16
CASSWRGTVLNTEAFF
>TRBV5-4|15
CASSLGADRVYGYTF
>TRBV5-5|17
CASSPGQNLFMNTEAFF
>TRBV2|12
CASRGQKETQYF
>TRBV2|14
CASSVVRENTEAFF
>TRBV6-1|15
CASSEAGQSGNTIYF
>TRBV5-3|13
CARSLKGEETQYF
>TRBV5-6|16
CASSEGTSGNSYEQYF
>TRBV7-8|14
CASSLAGGSNEQFF
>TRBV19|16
CASSIAGTGAYNEQFF
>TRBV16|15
CASSQLQGADTEAFF
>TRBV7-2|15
CASSPWTSGTDTQYF
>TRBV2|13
CASMRVGLYGYTF
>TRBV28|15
CASSRGVATNEKLFF
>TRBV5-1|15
CASSPGQGVNEKLFF
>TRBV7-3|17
CASSSMGAGTNTGELFF
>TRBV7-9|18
CASSLPRDRGRSTGELFF
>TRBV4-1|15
CASSRLPQRNTEAFF
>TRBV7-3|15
CASSPTPQGAYGYTF
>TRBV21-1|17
CASSRGGRGRKDTEAFF
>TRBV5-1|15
CASSGGDPANNEQFF
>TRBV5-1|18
CASSLVVGGEHSPSPLHF
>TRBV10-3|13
CAISDSDRGELFF
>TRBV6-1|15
CASSEGGTRSYGYTF
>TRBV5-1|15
CASSLPTEPNTEAFF
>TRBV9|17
CASSVGLGEGVQETQYF
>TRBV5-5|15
CASTSFRDSSREQYF
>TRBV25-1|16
CASSEVEGAANEKLFF
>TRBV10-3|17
CAISEWTSGQVTDTQYF
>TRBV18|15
CASSPPRGTVETQYF
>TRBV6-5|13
CASSSQGSQPQHF
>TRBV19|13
CASSIDLNTEAFF
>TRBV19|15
CASTGTGQSNYGYTF
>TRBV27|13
CASSGQRDYGYTF
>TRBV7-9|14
CASRSGTGVYEQYF
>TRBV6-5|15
CASRIFREANEKLFF
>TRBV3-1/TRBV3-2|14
CASSPWQGLYEQYF
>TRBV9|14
CASSVSMTSYEQYF
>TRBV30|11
CAWSLREKLFF
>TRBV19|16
CASTRQSGARNQPQHF